The T cell receptor (beta chain) described here comes from a study of cytomegalovirus exposure and HLA in healthy donors. Clones were sequenced by immunoSEQ multiplex PCR, and TCRdb holds only the in-frame ones, with some missing. This table holds around 61,000 clones, approximately 92% found once. V was trimmed by 0 bases and J by 5 bases, leaving 14 bases between them. Germline CDR1 reads SEHNR; CDR2 reads FQNEAQ (reference sequence). This CDR3 spans 16 amino acids. The genes are TRBV7-9 and TRBJ2-1; D call uncertain. Sample: PBMCs. This receptor was identified in a young man in good health and CMV-seronegative. The CDR3 loop is CASSLARQTVNNEQFF. In nucleotides, the CDR3 is TGTGCCAGCAGCTTAGCGCGGCAGACTGTAAACAATGAGCAGTTCTTC.